The present T cell receptor (beta chain) was sequenced within a study of neurological immune-mediated disorders. Regarding the study as a whole: Expanded clones shared no identical CDR3 amino acid sequences across subjects, which suggested private TCR-beta repertoires in all groups.

The CDR3 extends over 14 amino acids. The germline V and J ends were trimmed by 0 bases and 2 bases, with 7 bases remaining between them. Germline V lookup: CDR1 SEHNR, CDR2 FQNEAQ (reference sequence). This clonotype came up many times. Its antigen is as yet unknown. The sorted libraries took fewer than 1.2 million CD4+ or CD8+ T cells. MiXCR, run by TCRdb on the 5' RACE reads, gives a single entry per CDR3 protein. The table has around 55,000 distinct CDR3 sequences, about 4.2% seen once. The source of this sequence is a woman in her forties with multiple sclerosis. The chain joins TRBV7-9 to TRBJ1-1; D call uncertain. Sequenced material: CD4+ T cells from blood. In nucleotides, the CDR3 is TGTGCCAGCAGCTTAGCAAAGGAAAACACTGAAGCTTTCTTT. As protein: CASSLAKENTEAFF.